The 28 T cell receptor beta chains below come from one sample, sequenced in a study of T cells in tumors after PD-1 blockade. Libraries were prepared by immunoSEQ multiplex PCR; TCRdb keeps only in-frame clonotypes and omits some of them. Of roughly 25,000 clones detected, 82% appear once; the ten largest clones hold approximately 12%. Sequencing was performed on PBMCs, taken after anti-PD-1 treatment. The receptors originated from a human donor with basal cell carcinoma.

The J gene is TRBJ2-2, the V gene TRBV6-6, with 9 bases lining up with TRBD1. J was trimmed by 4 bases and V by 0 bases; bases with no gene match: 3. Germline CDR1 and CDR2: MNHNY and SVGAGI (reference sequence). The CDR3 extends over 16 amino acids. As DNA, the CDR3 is TGTGCCAGCAGTTACTCTGGGACAGGGACCACCGGGGAGCTGTTTTTT. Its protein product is CASSYSGTGTTGELFF.

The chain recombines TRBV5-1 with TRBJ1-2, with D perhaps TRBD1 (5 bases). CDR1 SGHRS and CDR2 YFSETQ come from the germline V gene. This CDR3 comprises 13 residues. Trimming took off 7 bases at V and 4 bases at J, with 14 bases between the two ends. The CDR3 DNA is TGCGCCAGCGGACGGGACTTCCTCTATGGCTACACCTTC. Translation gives CASGRDFLYGYTF.

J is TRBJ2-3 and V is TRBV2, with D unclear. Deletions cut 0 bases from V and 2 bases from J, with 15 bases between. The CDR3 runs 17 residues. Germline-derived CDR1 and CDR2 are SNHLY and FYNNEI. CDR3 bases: TGTGCCAGCAGTGAAGCAACTGGATTAGGGTCCACAGATACGCAGTATTTT. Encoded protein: CASSEATGLGSTDTQYF.

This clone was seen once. In DNA form, the CDR3 reads TGCGCCAGCAGTCAATCGTACCGGGGGGAGGCCAAAAACATTCAGTACTTC. Amino acid sequence: CASSQSYRGEAKNIQYF. The chain links TRBV23-1 to TRBJ2-4; 7 positions match TRBD2. TRBV23-1 belongs to the ORF category, with a function that is uncertain. Trimming took 0 bases from V and 1 from J; bases not matched to a gene: 6. The CDR3 is 17 amino acids.

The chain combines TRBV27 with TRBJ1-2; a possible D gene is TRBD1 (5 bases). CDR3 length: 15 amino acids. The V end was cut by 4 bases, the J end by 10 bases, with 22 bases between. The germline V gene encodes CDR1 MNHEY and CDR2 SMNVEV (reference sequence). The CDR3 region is CASSSDFMGRNDYTF. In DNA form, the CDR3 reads TGTGCCAGCAGTTCCGACTTTATGGGGCGAAACGACTACACCTTC.

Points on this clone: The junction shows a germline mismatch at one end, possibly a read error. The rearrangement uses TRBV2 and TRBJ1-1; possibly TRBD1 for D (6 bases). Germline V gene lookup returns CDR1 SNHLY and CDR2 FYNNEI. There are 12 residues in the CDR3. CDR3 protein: CASSAQGGARVF. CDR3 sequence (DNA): TGTGCCAGCAGTGCACAGGGAGGAGCTCGGGTCTTT.

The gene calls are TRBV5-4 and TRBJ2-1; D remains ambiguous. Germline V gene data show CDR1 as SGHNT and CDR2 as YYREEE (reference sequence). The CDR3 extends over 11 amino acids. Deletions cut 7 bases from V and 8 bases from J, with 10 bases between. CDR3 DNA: TGTGCCAGCGGATTGTGGGATGAGCAGTTCTTC. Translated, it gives CASGLWDEQFF.

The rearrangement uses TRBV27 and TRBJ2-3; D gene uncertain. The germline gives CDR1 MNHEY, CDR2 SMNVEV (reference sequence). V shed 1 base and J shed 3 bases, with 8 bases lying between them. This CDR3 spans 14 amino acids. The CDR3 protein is CASSLFSGTDTQYF. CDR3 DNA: TGTGCCAGCAGTTTATTCTCCGGAACAGATACGCAGTATTTT.

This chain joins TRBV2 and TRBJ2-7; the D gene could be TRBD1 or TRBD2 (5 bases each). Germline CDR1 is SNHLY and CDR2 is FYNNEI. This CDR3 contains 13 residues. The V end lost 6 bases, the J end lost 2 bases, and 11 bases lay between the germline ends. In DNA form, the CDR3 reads TGTGCCAGCAGGGGGGTCTGGCCCTACGAGCAGTACTTC. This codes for CASRGVWPYEQYF.

CDR3 in DNA: TGCGCCAGCAGCTTGGACAGCTCTTATGGAAACACCATATATTTT. Its translation is CASSLDSSYGNTIYF. The chain recombines TRBV5-1 with TRBJ1-3; unclear D gene. CDR3 length equals 15 residues. Germline V gene sequence: CDR1 SGHRS, CDR2 YFSETQ. V shed 0 bases and J shed 3 bases, with 10 bases lying between them.

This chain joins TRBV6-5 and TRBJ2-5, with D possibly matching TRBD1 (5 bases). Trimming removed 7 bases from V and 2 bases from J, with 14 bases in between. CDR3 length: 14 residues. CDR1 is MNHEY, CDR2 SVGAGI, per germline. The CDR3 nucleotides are TGTGCCAGCAATTATGGGGCGACGCAAGAGACCCAGTACTTC. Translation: CASNYGATQETQYF.

The CDR3 bases are TGTGCCACCAGTTACCGACAGGCCGGAAACACCATATATTTT. Encoded protein: CATSYRQAGNTIYF. The chain uses TRBV15 and TRBJ1-3; D possibly corresponds to TRBD1 (6 bases). Germline CDR1 LNHNV, CDR2 YYDKDF (reference sequence). The CDR3 is 14 residues long. The V end was cut by 6 bases, the J end by 4 bases, with 13 bases between. Together with reference TRBV15 and TRBJ1-3, the CDR3 gives the full variable domain: DAMVIQNPRYQVTQFGKPVTLSCSQTLNHNVMYWYQQKSSQAPKLLFHYYDKDFNNEADTPDNFQSRRPNTSFCFLDIRSPGLGDTAMYLCATSYRQAGNTIYFGEGSWLTVV.

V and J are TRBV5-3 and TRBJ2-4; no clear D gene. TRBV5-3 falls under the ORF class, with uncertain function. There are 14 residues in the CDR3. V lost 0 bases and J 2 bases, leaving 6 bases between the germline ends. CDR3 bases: TGTGCCAGAAGCTTGGACATAACCAAAAACATTCAGTACTTC. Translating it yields CARSLDITKNIQYF.

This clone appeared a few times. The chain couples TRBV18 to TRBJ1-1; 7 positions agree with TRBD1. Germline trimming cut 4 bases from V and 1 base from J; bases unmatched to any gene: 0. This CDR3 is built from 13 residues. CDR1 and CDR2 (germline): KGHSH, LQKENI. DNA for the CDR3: TGTGCCAGCTCACAGGGGGCGAACACTGAAGCTTTCTTT. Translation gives CASSQGANTEAFF.

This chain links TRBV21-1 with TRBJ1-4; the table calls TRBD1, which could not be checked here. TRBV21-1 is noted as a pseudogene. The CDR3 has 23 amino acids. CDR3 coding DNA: TGTGCCAGCAGCAAAACCCGTTCGGCCAGGGGGCCCGATCTCGGCCCCCATAATGAAAAACTGTTTTTT. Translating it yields CASSKTRSARGPDLGPHNEKLFF.

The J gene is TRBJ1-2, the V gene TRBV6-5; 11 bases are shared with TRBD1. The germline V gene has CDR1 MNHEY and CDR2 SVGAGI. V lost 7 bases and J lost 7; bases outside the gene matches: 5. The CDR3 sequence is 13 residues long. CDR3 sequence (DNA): TGTGCCAGCACCGGGACAGGGGGTGGTGGCTACACCTTC. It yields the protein CASTGTGGGGYTF.

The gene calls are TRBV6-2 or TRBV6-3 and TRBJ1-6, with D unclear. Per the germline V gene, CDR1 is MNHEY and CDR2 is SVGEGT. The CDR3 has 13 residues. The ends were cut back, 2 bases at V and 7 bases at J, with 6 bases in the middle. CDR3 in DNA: TGTGCCAGCAGTTACGCCCCAAATTCACCCCTCCACTTT. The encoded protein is CASSYAPNSPLHF.

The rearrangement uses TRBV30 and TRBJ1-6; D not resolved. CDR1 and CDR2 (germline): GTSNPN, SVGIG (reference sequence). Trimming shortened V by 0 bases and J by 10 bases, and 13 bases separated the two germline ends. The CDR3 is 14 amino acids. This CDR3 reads CAWSVRLFESPLHF. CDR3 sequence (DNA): TGTGCCTGGAGTGTACGACTTTTCGAGTCACCCCTCCACTTT.

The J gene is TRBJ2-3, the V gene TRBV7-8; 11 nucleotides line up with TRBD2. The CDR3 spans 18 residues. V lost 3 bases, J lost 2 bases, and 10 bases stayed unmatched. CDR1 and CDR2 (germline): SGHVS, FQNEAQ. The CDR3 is CASSFRTSGPISTDTQYF. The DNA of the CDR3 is TGTGCCAGCAGCTTCCGGACTAGCGGGCCCATATCCACAGATACGCAGTATTTT.

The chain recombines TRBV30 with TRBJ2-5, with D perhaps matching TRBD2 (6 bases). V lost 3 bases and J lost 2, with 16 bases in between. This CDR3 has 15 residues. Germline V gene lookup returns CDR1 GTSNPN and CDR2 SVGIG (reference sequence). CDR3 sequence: CAWRTHGGAQETQYF. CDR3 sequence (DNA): TGTGCCTGGAGGACTCACGGGGGAGCTCAAGAGACCCAGTACTTC.

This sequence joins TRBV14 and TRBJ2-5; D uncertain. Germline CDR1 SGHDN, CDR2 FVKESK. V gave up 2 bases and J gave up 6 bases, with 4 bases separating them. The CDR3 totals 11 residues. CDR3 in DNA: TGTGCCAGCAGCCAAACCAAGACCCAGTACTTC. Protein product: CASSQTKTQYF.

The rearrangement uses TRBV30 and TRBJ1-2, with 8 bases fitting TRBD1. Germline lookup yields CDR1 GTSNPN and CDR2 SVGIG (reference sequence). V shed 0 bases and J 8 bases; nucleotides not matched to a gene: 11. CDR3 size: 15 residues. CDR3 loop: CAWSVSAGGLGGYTF. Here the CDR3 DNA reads TGTGCCTGGAGTGTTTCGGCAGGGGGCTTGGGAGGCTACACCTTC.

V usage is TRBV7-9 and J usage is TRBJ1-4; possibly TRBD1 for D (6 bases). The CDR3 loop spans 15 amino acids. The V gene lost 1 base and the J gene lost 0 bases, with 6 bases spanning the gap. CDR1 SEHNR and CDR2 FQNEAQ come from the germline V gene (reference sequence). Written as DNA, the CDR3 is TGTGCCAGCAGCTTAGGGACAGCAACTAATGAAAAACTGTTTTTT. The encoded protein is CASSLGTATNEKLFF.

CDR3 sequence reads: CASSVQAVGLDYGYTF. In nucleotides, the CDR3 is TGTGCCAGCAGCGTCCAGGCGGTGGGGCTCGACTATGGCTACACCTTC. This chain links TRBV7-2 with TRBJ1-2, with D possibly matching TRBD1 (5 bases). This CDR3 region has 16 residues. Trimming shortened V by 5 bases and J by 3 bases, and 19 bases separated the two germline ends. CDR1 is SGHTA, CDR2 FQGNSA, per germline. Drawing the rest from reference TRBV7-2 and TRBJ1-2, the complete variable domain is GAGVSQSPSNKVTEKGKDVELRCDPISGHTALYWYRQSLGQGLEFLIYFQGNSAPDKSGLPSDRFSAERTGGSVSTLTIQRTQQEDSAVYLCASSVQAVGLDYGYTFGSGTRLTVV.

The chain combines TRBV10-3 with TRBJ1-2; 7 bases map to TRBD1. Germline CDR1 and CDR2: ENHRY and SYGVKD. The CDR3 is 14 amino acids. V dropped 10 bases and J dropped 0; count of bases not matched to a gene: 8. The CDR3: CATRKDRTNYGYTF. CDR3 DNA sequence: TGTGCCACCCGAAAGGACAGGACTAACTATGGCTACACCTTC.

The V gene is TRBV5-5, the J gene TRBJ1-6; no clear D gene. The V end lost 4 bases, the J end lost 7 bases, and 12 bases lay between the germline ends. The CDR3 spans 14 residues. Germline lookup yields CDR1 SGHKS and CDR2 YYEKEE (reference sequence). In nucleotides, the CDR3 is TGTGCCAGCAGCCCCTGGGGAGGAAATTCACCCCTCCACTTT. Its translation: CASSPWGGNSPLHF.

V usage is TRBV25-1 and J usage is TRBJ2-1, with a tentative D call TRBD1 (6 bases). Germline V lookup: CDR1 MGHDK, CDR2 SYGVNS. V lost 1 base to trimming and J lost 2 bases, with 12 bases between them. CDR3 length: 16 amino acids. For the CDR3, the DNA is TGTGCCAGCAGTGAATCCCGGGACAAACCCTACAATGAGCAGTTCTTC. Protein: CASSESRDKPYNEQFF. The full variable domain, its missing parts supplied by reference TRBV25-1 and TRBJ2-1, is EADIYQTPRYLVIGTGKKITLECSQTMGHDKMYWYQQDPGMELHLIHYSYGVNSTEKGDLSSESTVSRIRTEHFPLTLESARPSHTSQYLCASSESRDKPYNEQFFGPGTRLTVL.

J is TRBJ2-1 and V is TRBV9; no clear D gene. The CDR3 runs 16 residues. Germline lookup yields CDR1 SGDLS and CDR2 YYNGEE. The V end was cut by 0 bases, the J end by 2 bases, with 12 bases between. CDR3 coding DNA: TGTGCCAGCAGCGTAGCGTGGGTAGAGGCCTACAATGAGCAGTTCTTC. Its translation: CASSVAWVEAYNEQFF.